Below are 19 T cell receptor beta chains sequenced from a single sample in a study of blood T cell repertoires in COVID-19 (dated by TCRdb to the early 2020s). Preparation of the library involved the immunoSEQ multiplex PCR assay. What TCRdb holds here is the immuneACCESS table cut down to in-frame rearrangements. Part of the clones is not present; checked against another copy, under half of the missing clones reflect an unresolved V gene, and the others are unexplained. In this sample the table shows around 300,000 clones, about 83% of which occur a single time. The ten most abundant clones make up 2.5% to 3% of the sample. Source material: peripheral blood. Every receptor here comes from a man aged 30 to 45 with active or convalescent COVID-19.

The V and J genes are TRBV20-1 and TRBJ1-4; 7 nucleotides agree with TRBD1. The CDR3 loop spans 15 amino acids. Unmatched junction bases numbered 12, after V lost 3 bases and J lost 8 bases. The V gene's germline CDR1 is DFQATT and CDR2 SNEGSKA (reference sequence). Here the CDR3 reads CSASLGGGGWEKLFF. The CDR3 DNA reads TGCAGTGCTAGTCTAGGGGGCGGCGGGTGGGAAAAACTGTTTTTT.

This chain uses TRBV7-9 with TRBJ2-1; D ambiguous. The CDR3 consists of 14 residues. Germline CDR1 is SEHNR and CDR2 is FQNEAQ (reference sequence). V was cut by 3 bases and J by 5 bases, with 11 bases left in between. CDR3 DNA: TGTGCCAGCAGCTTGGGCACGCCCGACAATGAGCAGTTCTTC. Translation: CASSLGTPDNEQFF.

This sequence joins TRBV3-1 (or the pseudogene TRBV3-2) and TRBJ2-1, with D tentatively TRBD1 (7 bases). This CDR3 spans 15 amino acids. V was clipped by 3 bases and J by 6 bases, with 15 bases between them. Germline assignment: CDR1 LGHDT and CDR2 YNNKEL (reference sequence). This CDR3 reads CASSQGRGVINEQFF. In nucleotides, the CDR3 is TGTGCCAGCAGCCAGGGCAGGGGGGTAATCAATGAGCAGTTCTTC.

This chain uses TRBV7-8 with TRBJ2-1; 8 bases are shared with TRBD2. V trimming: 5 bases; J trimming: 8 bases; junction bases outside the gene matches: 8. The germline V gene encodes CDR1 SGHVS and CDR2 FQNEAQ. This CDR3 has 14 residues. This CDR3 reads CASSPGTSGHEQFF. The DNA of the CDR3 is TGTGCCAGCAGCCCGGGGACTAGTGGTCATGAGCAGTTCTTC.

V and J are TRBV2 and TRBJ1-6; D is possibly TRBD1 (6 bases). Germline lookup yields CDR1 SNHLY and CDR2 FYNNEI. This CDR3 comprises 14 residues. In DNA, the CDR3 is TGTGCAAGGGGAAGGGACACCTATAATTCACCCCTCCACTTT. This gives the protein CARGRDTYNSPLHF.

This clone was picked up a small number of times. This chain uses TRBV5-8 with TRBJ2-1; 7 bases are a match to TRBD2. Germline trimming cut 4 bases from V and 3 bases from J; bases unmatched to any gene: 7. This CDR3 region has 15 residues. Germline CDR1 is SGHTS and CDR2 is YDEGEE. The CDR3 spells CASSLSGKVYNEQFF. CDR3 nucleotides: TGTGCCAGCAGCCTGAGCGGGAAGGTCTACAATGAGCAGTTCTTC.

The CDR3 coding sequence is TGTGCCAGCAGTAACGGGGGAAATTCACCCCTCCACTTT. It codes for CASSNGGNSPLHF. The chain carries TRBV6-5 and TRBJ1-6; possible D gene TRBD1, 5 bases. The CDR3 extends over 13 amino acids. V was pared by 5 bases and J by 7 bases, with 9 bases between. In germline, CDR1 is MNHEY, CDR2 SVGAGI.

V and J are TRBV4-3 and TRBJ2-1; no firm D call. V dropped 4 bases and J dropped 6 bases, with 10 bases sitting between them. The CDR3 extends over 13 amino acids. Germline loops: CDR1 LGHNA, CDR2 YSLEER. The chain's CDR3 is CASSPSSVNEQFF. The CDR3, as DNA: TGCGCCAGCAGCCCCTCTTCGGTCAATGAGCAGTTCTTC.

J is TRBJ2-1 and V is TRBV3-1 (or the pseudogene TRBV3-2); TRBD2 agrees at 8 bases. The CDR3 loop spans 16 amino acids. Unmatched junction bases numbered 4, after V lost 1 base and J lost 2 bases. Germline V gene sequence: CDR1 LGHDT, CDR2 YNNKEL (reference sequence). The CDR3 sequence is CASSQGTSPTYNEQFF. The CDR3 nucleotides read TGTGCCAGCAGCCAAGGGACTAGCCCCACCTACAATGAGCAGTTCTTC.

V gene TRBV5-4 combines with J gene TRBJ2-3, with TRBD2 matching 14 bases. The germline gives CDR1 SGHNT, CDR2 YYREEE (reference sequence). V dropped 3 bases and J dropped 6; count of bases not matched to a gene: 6. The CDR3 length is 16 residues. CDR3 nucleotides: TGTGCCAGCAGCTCCCCGACTAGCGGGGGGGCGGATACGCAGTATTTT. It codes for CASSSPTSGGADTQYF.

This clone was counted between two and nine times. The chain uses TRBV6-6 and TRBJ2-7, with 14 bases lining up with TRBD2. Germline V lookup: CDR1 MNHNY, CDR2 SVGAGI (reference sequence). The CDR3 spans 19 residues. V shed 5 bases and J 5 bases; nucleotides not matched to a gene: 17. The DNA of the CDR3 is TGTGCCAGCAGTCCGATTCGACTAGCGGGAGGGCCGGTTGCTGACGAGCAGTACTTC. Its protein is CASSPIRLAGGPVADEQYF.

This rearrangement joins TRBV6-2 or TRBV6-3 to TRBJ1-2; D not resolved. V was clipped by 5 bases and J by 7 bases, with 14 bases between them. This CDR3 has 13 amino acids. Germline lookup yields CDR1 MNHEY and CDR2 SVGEGT. Here the CDR3 reads CASSDGLPGGYTF. The CDR3 DNA reads TGTGCCAGCAGTGACGGGTTACCCGGTGGCTACACCTTC.

The chain's CDR3 is CAIRQEGVYGYTF. For the CDR3, the DNA is TGTGCCATCAGGCAGGAAGGGGTTTATGGCTACACCTTC. This sequence joins TRBV10-3 and TRBJ1-2, with D perhaps TRBD1 (5 bases). Trimming removed 6 bases at V and 5 bases at J, with 13 bases between. Germline V gives CDR1 ENHRY, CDR2 SYGVKD. The CDR3 contains 13 residues.

The CDR3 nucleotides are TGTGCCAGCAGGGCTCGGGAGCGGGGGGGAAGTAATGAGCAGTTCTTC. It is translated as CASRARERGGSNEQFF. This rearrangement joins TRBV5-4 to TRBJ2-1, with 10 bases that match TRBD2. CDR3 length: 16 residues. The J segment lost 7 bases and the V segment lost 5 bases, leaving 12 bases of the junction unmatched. Germline loops: CDR1 SGHNT, CDR2 YYREEE (reference sequence).

The CDR3 nucleotides read TGTGCCATCAGTGAGTCGACAGGGATGAACACTGAAGCTTTCTTT. Its translation: CAISESTGMNTEAFF. This chain connects TRBV10-3 to TRBJ1-1; TRBD1 matches at 7 bases. Germline loops: CDR1 ENHRY, CDR2 SYGVKD. The CDR3 length is 15 residues. After removal of 0 bases from V and 0 bases from J, the junction contained 1 base not matched to a gene.

This sequence joins TRBV6-2 or TRBV6-3 and TRBJ1-6; D is uncertain. There are 12 residues in the CDR3. V dropped 5 bases and J dropped 8 bases, with 7 bases sitting between them. The V gene's germline CDR1 is MNHEY and CDR2 SVGEGT. CDR3 sequence: CASSGPYSPLHF. In DNA form, the CDR3 reads TGTGCCAGCAGTGGGCCCTATTCACCCCTCCACTTT.

This clone was seen just once. This sequence joins TRBV29-1 and TRBJ1-1; 12 positions agree with TRBD1. The length of the CDR3 is 15 residues. The germline CDR1 and CDR2 sequences are SQVTM and ANQGSEA. V lost 7 bases, J lost 7 bases, and 13 bases stayed unmatched. CDR3 region: CSAGRGDRGRVEAFF. The CDR3 coding sequence is TGCAGCGCCGGCCGAGGGGACAGGGGGCGCGTTGAAGCTTTCTTT.

The genes are TRBV3-1 (or the pseudogene TRBV3-2) and TRBJ1-5; tentatively, D is TRBD1 (6 bases). Trimming took off 0 bases at V and 7 bases at J, with 13 bases between the two ends. CDR1 is LGHDT and CDR2 is YNNKEL in the germline V gene (reference sequence). This CDR3 has 15 amino acids. The CDR3 loop is CASSQDRTGSQPQHF. CDR3 DNA sequence: TGTGCCAGCAGCCAAGATAGAACAGGGTCCCAGCCCCAGCATTTT.

The V and J genes are TRBV9 and TRBJ1-2; 7 bases map to TRBD1. Germline values: CDR1 SGDLS, CDR2 YYNGEE. This CDR3 is 13 amino acids long. After removal of 3 bases from V and 5 bases from J, the junction contained 4 bases not matched to a gene. The chain's CDR3 is CASSGQGWYGYTF. CDR3 DNA sequence: TGTGCCAGCAGCGGACAGGGTTGGTATGGCTACACCTTC. The whole variable domain, remainder taken from reference TRBV9 and TRBJ1-2, is DSGVTQTPKHLITATGQRVTLRCSPRSGDLSVYWYQQSLDQGLQFLIQYYNGEERAKGNILERFSAQQFPDLHSELNLSSLELGDSALYFCASSGQGWYGYTFGSGTRLTVV.